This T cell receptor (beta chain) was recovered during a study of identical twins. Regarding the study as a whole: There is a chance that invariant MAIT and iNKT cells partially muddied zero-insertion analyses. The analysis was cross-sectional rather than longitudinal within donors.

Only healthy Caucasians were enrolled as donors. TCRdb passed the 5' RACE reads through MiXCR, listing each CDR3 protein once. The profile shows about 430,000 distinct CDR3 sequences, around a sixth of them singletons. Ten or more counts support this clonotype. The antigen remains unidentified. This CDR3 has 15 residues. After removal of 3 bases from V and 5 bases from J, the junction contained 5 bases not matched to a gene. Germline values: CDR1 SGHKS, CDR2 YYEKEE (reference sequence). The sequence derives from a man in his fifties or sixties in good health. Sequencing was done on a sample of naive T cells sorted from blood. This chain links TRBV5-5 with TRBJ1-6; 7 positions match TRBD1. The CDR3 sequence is CASSWGQIDNSPLHF. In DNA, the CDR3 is TGTGCCAGCAGCTGGGGACAGATAGATAATTCACCCCTCCACTTT.